The T cell receptor (beta chain) described here comes from a study of blood T cell repertoires in COVID-19. Study at large: The samples span acute and convalescent COVID-19 from the United States, Italy and Spain.

Only in-frame clones appear in the TCRdb table, and some are missing; sequencing was by immunoSEQ multiplex PCR. This table has approximately 330,000 clones, 90% appearing once. The J segment lost 8 bases and the V segment lost 4 bases, leaving 14 bases of the junction unmatched. The CDR3 sequence is 17 residues long. Germline V gives CDR1 SGHRS, CDR2 YFSETQ. Sequencing was performed on peripheral blood. The TCR was taken from a woman in her thirties or forties with COVID-19, enrolled during active disease. V gene TRBV5-1 combines with J gene TRBJ2-3; TRBD2 matches at 12 bases. The CDR3 here is CASSMIPGLAGFGTQYF. The CDR3 DNA sequence: TGCGCCAGCAGCATGATCCCGGGACTAGCGGGTTTCGGTACGCAGTATTTT. Full variable domain (remainder filled in from reference TRBV5-1 and TRBJ2-3): KAGVTQTPRYLIKTRGQQVTLSCSPISGHRSVSWYQQTPGQGLQFLFEYFSETQRNKGNFPGRFSGRQFSNSRSEMNVSTLELGDSALYLCASSMIPGLAGFGTQYFGPGTRLTVL.